The 28 T cell receptor beta chains below were found in one sample sequenced in a study of cytomegalovirus exposure and HLA in healthy donors (dated by TCRdb to 2015 to 2018). The library was prepared using the immunoSEQ multiplex PCR assay. For the multiplex PCR, a mixture combining 60 forward primers for TCR Vbeta segments and 13 reverse primers for TCR Jbeta segments was used. Imported from immuneACCESS, the table was reduced by TCRdb to in-frame sequences with V and J called. These copies leave out some clones; in studies compared against another copy, an unresolved V gene accounts for under half, and the cause of the remainder is not known. The sample table records approximately 76,000 clones; roughly 85% of these occur just once. In total, the top ten clones hold more than 2% of the sample. Sequences were obtained from PBMCs. The origin of the receptors is a man aged 25-45 years in good health and CMV-seronegative.

This sequence joins TRBV5-1 and TRBJ2-1, with 9 bases aligning to TRBD2. V lost 3 bases, J lost 2 bases, and 6 bases stayed unmatched. Looked up from germline, CDR1 is SGHRS and CDR2 is YFSETQ. The CDR3 runs to 16 residues. The CDR3 sequence is CASSSSAGGPYNEQFF. The CDR3 DNA is TGCGCCAGCAGCTCCTCAGCGGGAGGCCCCTACAATGAGCAGTTCTTC.

The J gene is TRBJ2-5, the V gene TRBV19; D may be TRBD1 (5 bases). The V gene lost 5 bases and the J gene lost 5 bases, with 18 bases spanning the gap. The CDR3 is 15 amino acids. Germline V gene sequence: CDR1 LNHDA, CDR2 SQIVND (reference sequence). The DNA of the CDR3 is TGTGCCAGTAGTTCGCAGGGTATGACGTCGGAGACCCAGTACTTC. Protein sequence: CASSSQGMTSETQYF. Based on the CDR3 plus reference TRBV19 and TRBJ2-5, the full variable domain is DGGITQSPKYLFRKEGQNVTLSCEQNLNHDAMYWYRQDPGQGLRLIYYSQIVNDFQKGDIAEGYSVSREKKESFPLTVTSAQKNPTAFYLCASSSQGMTSETQYFGPGTRLLVL.

The V gene is TRBV14, the J gene TRBJ1-2; unclear D gene. Germline V gives CDR1 SGHDN, CDR2 FVKESK. With 2 bases removed from V and 3 bases from J, the gap between germline ends came to 7 bases. CDR3 length: 13 residues. CDR3 in amino acids: CASSQTRDYGYTF. The CDR3 DNA reads TGTGCCAGCAGCCAAACCCGGGACTATGGCTACACCTTC.

The CDR3, as DNA: TGTGCCAGCAGCCCGGGAGTTACCGGGGAGCTGTTTTTT. It encodes CASSPGVTGELFF. This rearrangement joins TRBV7-2 to TRBJ2-2; TRBD2 is a possible D gene (6 bases). This CDR3 spans 13 amino acids. Germline loops: CDR1 SGHTA, CDR2 FQGNSA. V was clipped by 5 bases and J by 5 bases, with 9 bases between them.

Points on this clone: A read error may account for a junction end that differs from germline. The rearrangement joins TRBV4-2 to TRBJ1-2; D is uncertain. This CDR3 has 13 amino acids. CDR1 and CDR2 from the germline V gene are LGHNA and YNFKEQ. CDR3 DNA: TGTGCCAGCAGCCAAGATGCGGGATGGCCGATTAAATTC. Residues: CASSQDAGWPIKF.

The V call is TRBV18, the J call TRBJ1-1, with a tentative D call TRBD1 (5 bases). CDR3 length: 12 residues. V lost 5 bases and J 4 bases, leaving 8 bases between the germline ends. The germline gives CDR1 KGHSH, CDR2 LQKENI. The CDR3 reads CASSAGGTEAFF. CDR3 coding DNA: TGTGCCAGCTCAGCCGGGGGCACTGAAGCTTTCTTT.

The rearrangement joins TRBV2 to TRBJ1-5; TRBD1 agrees at 10 bases. The trim removed 6 bases at V and 5 bases at J, leaving 4 bases unmatched. The CDR3 extends over 14 amino acids. CDR1 is SNHLY and CDR2 is FYNNEI in the germline V gene. The CDR3 region is CASRQTGGDQPQHF. CDR3 bases: TGTGCCAGCAGACAGACAGGGGGCGATCAGCCCCAGCATTTT.

This clone was detected a few times. J is TRBJ2-7 and V is TRBV13, with 8 bases that match TRBD2. After removal of 2 bases from V and 3 bases from J, the junction contained 3 bases not matched to a gene. This CDR3 is 14 amino acids long. From germline, CDR1 is PRHDT and CDR2 FYEKMQ (reference sequence). This chain's CDR3 is CASSLSGTSYEQYF. The CDR3 coding sequence is TGTGCCAGCAGCTTATCCGGGACTAGCTACGAGCAGTACTTC.

This chain joins TRBV18 and TRBJ1-1; 8 bases align to TRBD1. Germline V CDR1 and CDR2: KGHSH, LQKENI. This CDR3 has 14 amino acids. J gave up 1 base and V 5 bases, and 3 bases lay outside the gene matches. The CDR3 DNA reads as TGTGCCAGCTCAAGGGACAGGAAGAACACTGAAGCTTTCTTT. Protein sequence: CASSRDRKNTEAFF.

The chain recombines TRBV7-2 with TRBJ2-7, with 14 bases fitting TRBD2. J was trimmed by 3 bases and V by 3 bases; bases with no gene match: 10. Germline-derived CDR1 and CDR2 are SGHTA and FQGNSA. This CDR3 comprises 18 residues. The CDR3 loop is CASSFGLAGGRRDYEQYF. Written as DNA, the CDR3 is TGTGCCAGCAGCTTCGGACTAGCGGGGGGTCGACGCGACTACGAGCAGTACTTC.

The chain joins TRBV19 to TRBJ2-2, with 7 nucleotides matching TRBD1. The germline V gene encodes CDR1 LNHDA and CDR2 SQIVND (reference sequence). This CDR3 has 13 residues. V lost 10 bases, J lost 2 bases, and 4 bases stayed unmatched. This chain's CDR3 is CATRTGNTGELFF. DNA for the CDR3: TGTGCCACCCGGACAGGCAACACCGGGGAGCTGTTTTTT.

The rearrangement uses TRBV7-2 and TRBJ2-5; D is possibly TRBD2 (5 bases). The length of the CDR3 is 16 residues. Germline assignment: CDR1 SGHTA and CDR2 FQGNSA. V lost 3 bases, J lost 3 bases, and 17 bases lay in between. CDR3 DNA sequence: TGTGCCAGCAGCTTCACCTACCTCGGGGTAAAAGAGACCCAGTACTTC. Translation: CASSFTYLGVKETQYF.

The chain combines TRBV28 with TRBJ1-5, with 8 positions matching TRBD1. V lost 7 bases and J lost 0; bases outside the gene matches: 11. The CDR3 is 17 amino acids. Germline loops: CDR1 MDHEN, CDR2 SYDVKM. The CDR3 sequence: CASTPGPTGDSNQPQHF. CDR3 bases: TGTGCCAGCACCCCTGGTCCGACAGGGGATAGCAATCAGCCCCAGCATTTT.

The V and J genes are TRBV25-1 and TRBJ2-5, with TRBD2 as a possible D gene (5 bases). With 4 bases removed from V and 5 bases from J, the gap between germline ends came to 14 bases. CDR1 is MGHDK and CDR2 is SYGVNS in the germline V gene. The CDR3 sequence is 14 residues long. CDR3 sequence: CASSGLTRGETQYF. The CDR3 DNA follows: TGTGCCAGCAGTGGCCTAACTAGAGGGGAGACCCAGTACTTC.

This chain uses TRBV19 with TRBJ2-7; 8 nucleotides match TRBD1. CDR1 and CDR2 (germline): LNHDA, SQIVND (reference sequence). The CDR3 covers 14 residues. Losses at the gene ends were 7 bases for V and 4 bases for J; bases not matched to a gene: 9. CDR3 amino acids: CASTGQGPLYEQYF. The CDR3 DNA reads TGTGCCAGTACCGGACAGGGCCCCCTGTACGAGCAGTACTTC.

This clone was observed once. The rearrangement joins TRBV5-1 to TRBJ2-7, with D possibly TRBD2 on 5 matching bases. This CDR3 comprises 14 residues. CDR1 SGHRS and CDR2 YFSETQ come from the germline V gene. V was cut by 5 bases and J by 2 bases, with 14 bases left in between. The CDR3 here is CASRFEGPPYEQYF. In DNA, the CDR3 is TGCGCCAGCAGATTTGAGGGTCCCCCCTACGAGCAGTACTTC. The variable domain in full, with the rest retrieved from reference TRBV5-1 and TRBJ2-7, is KAGVTQTPRYLIKTRGQQVTLSCSPISGHRSVSWYQQTPGQGLQFLFEYFSETQRNKGNFPGRFSGRQFSNSRSEMNVSTLELGDSALYLCASRFEGPPYEQYFGPGTRLTVT.

V usage is TRBV2 and J usage is TRBJ2-7; D is perhaps TRBD1 (6 bases). In germline, CDR1 is SNHLY, CDR2 FYNNEI. The CDR3 covers 15 residues. The ends were cut back, 6 bases at V and 0 bases at J, with 15 bases in the middle. The CDR3 loop is CASRKETGSSYEQYF. The CDR3 bases are TGTGCCAGCAGAAAGGAAACAGGGAGCTCCTACGAGCAGTACTTC.

V gene TRBV6-5 combines with J gene TRBJ2-7, with a weak D call TRBD1 (7 bases). The germline V gene encodes CDR1 MNHEY and CDR2 SVGAGI. The CDR3 consists of 13 residues. V was clipped by 6 bases and J by 4 bases, with 13 bases between them. CDR3 DNA sequence: TGTGCCAGCAGGGAGGGGGCGAAGTACGAGCAGTACTTC. Its protein is CASREGAKYEQYF.

This chain uses TRBV13 with TRBJ2-5; TRBD1 matches 8 bases. The CDR3 has 14 residues. With V trimmed by 3 bases and J by 5 bases, 5 bases remained unmatched. Germline lookup yields CDR1 PRHDT and CDR2 FYEKMQ (reference sequence). For the CDR3, the DNA is TGTGCCAGCAGCTTCAGGGACAGGAGGGAGACCCAGTACTTC. Translation gives CASSFRDRRETQYF.

The V call is TRBV7-2, the J call TRBJ2-2; possible D gene TRBD1, 6 bases. The V end was cut by 7 bases, the J end by 7 bases, with 19 bases between. This CDR3 is 15 amino acids long. Per germline, CDR1 SGHTA and CDR2 FQGNSA. The DNA of the CDR3 is TGTGCCAGCACGGGAAGCGGACAGATAAACGGGGAGCTGTTTTTT. It encodes CASTGSGQINGELFF.

V and J are TRBV7-8 and TRBJ2-5; TRBD2 matches at 14 bases. J gave up 1 base and V 5 bases, and 3 bases lay outside the gene matches. Germline assignment: CDR1 SGHVS and CDR2 FQNEAQ. The CDR3 extends over 16 amino acids. The CDR3 reads CASSTGLAGGQETQYF. CDR3 in DNA: TGTGCCAGCAGCACCGGACTAGCGGGGGGCCAAGAGACCCAGTACTTC.

The rearrangement joins TRBV6-1 to TRBJ2-7; weak D call: TRBD1 (6 bases). The V gene's germline CDR1 is MNHNS and CDR2 SASEGT. The CDR3 is made up of 14 amino acids. Trimming left V 8 bases short and J 2 bases short, with 16 bases between. CDR3 sequence: CASHGWTEAYEQYF. The DNA for the CDR3 is TGTGCCAGCCACGGCTGGACAGAAGCCTACGAGCAGTACTTC.

V usage is TRBV18 and J usage is TRBJ1-6, with a weak D call TRBD1 (6 bases). V was trimmed by 5 bases and J by 8 bases, leaving 16 bases between them. CDR1 KGHSH and CDR2 LQKENI come from the germline V gene. This CDR3 has 15 amino acids. The CDR3 nucleotides read TGTGCCAGCTCATACACAACAGGGCCCGATTCACCCCTCCACTTT. It translates to CASSYTTGPDSPLHF. Together with reference TRBV18 and TRBJ1-6, the CDR3 gives the full variable domain: NAGVMQNPRHLVRRRGQEARLRCSPMKGHSHVYWYRQLPEEGLKFMVYLQKENIIDESGMPKERFSAEFPKEGPSILRIQQVVRGDSAAYFCASSYTTGPDSPLHFGNGTRLTVT.

The chain uses TRBV2 and TRBJ2-5; 8 nucleotides line up with TRBD2. The CDR3 consists of 13 residues. The ends lost 6 bases at V and 7 bases at J; junction bases unmatched: 7. Germline values: CDR1 SNHLY, CDR2 FYNNEI. The CDR3 here is CASSGGLVVTQYF. Here the CDR3 DNA reads TGTGCCAGCAGCGGGGGACTAGTCGTGACCCAGTACTTC.

The rearrangement links TRBV18 to TRBJ2-5, with 8 positions matching TRBD2. This CDR3 is built from 17 residues. Germline assignment: CDR1 KGHSH and CDR2 LQKENI. V was clipped by 4 bases and J by 5 bases; unmatched bases: 15. In nucleotides, the CDR3 is TGTGCCAGCTCACTCATTCGCCGGGAGGGCCGGGGGGAGACCCAGTACTTC. This sequence encodes CASSLIRREGRGETQYF.

A single count supports this clone. In DNA, the CDR3 is TGTGCCAGCAGCGGCAGGGAGAACACTGAAGCTTTCTTT. This translates into CASSGRENTEAFF. The chain joins TRBV9 to TRBJ1-1; tentative D call: TRBD1 (5 bases). Trimming took off 3 bases at V and 1 base at J, with 7 bases between the two ends. The CDR3 is 13 amino acids. The germline CDR1 and CDR2 sequences are SGDLS and YYNGEE.

This rearrangement joins TRBV4-3 to TRBJ1-2; 9 positions match TRBD1. The length of the CDR3 is 14 residues. V shed 1 base and J 8 bases; nucleotides not matched to a gene: 5. Germline loops: CDR1 LGHNA, CDR2 YSLEER. The CDR3 sequence is CASSQGTGVFGYTF. As DNA, the CDR3 is TGCGCCAGCAGCCAAGGGACAGGGGTATTCGGCTACACCTTC.

This chain joins TRBV27 and TRBJ1-5; D gene uncertain. The V end lost 3 bases, the J end lost 3 bases, and 6 bases lay between the germline ends. This CDR3 region has 13 residues. Germline V CDR1 and CDR2: MNHEY, SMNVEV (reference sequence). Written as DNA, the CDR3 is TGTGCCAGCAGTTTTCAGTACAATCAGCCCCAGCATTTT. Encoded protein: CASSFQYNQPQHF.